These 3 T cell receptor beta chains were sequenced from one sample in a study of blood T cell repertoires in COVID-19. Here immunoSEQ multiplex PCR was the method, and the copy in TCRdb shows in-frame clones only, minus some. This table has about 7,600 clones, approximately 90% appearing once. Sequenced sample: peripheral blood. All receptors come from a man in his 70s with active COVID-19.

In regard to this clone: The same CDR3 is also encoded by other DNA sequences in this sample. Written as DNA, the CDR3 is TGTGCCAGCAGTCTCTTTCTTACACCCCTCCACTTT. This codes for CASSLFLTPLHF. The chain combines TRBV12-3 or TRBV12-4 with TRBJ1-6, with D unclear. V was pared by 5 bases and J by 11 bases, with 10 bases between. This CDR3 is built from 12 residues.

The chain employs TRBV3-1 (or the pseudogene TRBV3-2) and TRBJ1-2; the match to TRBD1 covers 7 bases. This CDR3 has 15 amino acids. Germline V gene data show CDR1 as LGHDT and CDR2 as YNNKEL (reference sequence). J lost 7 bases, V lost 3 bases, and 11 bases had no gene match. CDR3 region: CASSHPGGQSFGYTF. CDR3 in DNA: TGTGCCAGCAGCCACCCCGGGGGACAGTCTTTTGGCTACACCTTC.

The V call is TRBV2, the J call TRBJ1-2, with a possible D match to TRBD1 (5 bases). V lost 5 bases and J lost 5, with 12 bases in between. This CDR3 comprises 13 residues. Germline V gene data show CDR1 as SNHLY and CDR2 as FYNNEI. The CDR3 sequence: CASSQSRDYGYTF. CDR3 nucleotide sequence: TGTGCCAGCAGTCAGTCCAGGGATTATGGCTACACCTTC.